Listed below are T cell receptor beta chains from one sample, sequenced in a study of cytomegalovirus exposure and HLA in healthy donors. Profiling relied on immunoSEQ multiplex PCR, and the TCRdb table lists in-frame clones only, not all of them. The sample contains 150,000 to 200,000 clones, 79% of which appear only once. The sample consisted of PBMCs. The receptor set was obtained from a man in his forties or fifties in good health and CMV-seronegative. The CDR3 runs from the conserved cysteine through the conserved F or W. The D gene is left open where the match is weak. The size entry is marked missing in some rows and otherwise reads once, few, many or a size class.

TRBV4-2,few,.,TRBJ2-6,TGTGCCAGCAGCCAAGGTCGGAGCTCTGGGGCCAACGTCCTGACTTTC,CASSQGRSSGANVLTF
TRBV2,once,.,TRBJ1-5,TGTGCCAGCAGTGATGATGACAGGCCCAATCAGCCCCAGCATTTT,CASSDDDRPNQPQHF
TRBV6-5,.,TRBD1,TRBJ2-1,TGTGCCAGCAGTTCCCCGGCGACAGGGGATGAGCAGTTCTTC,CASSSPATGDEQFF
TRBV2,once,.,TRBJ1-1,TGTGCCAGCAGTGCCCGCAGCAGAAGACAGAACACTGAAGCTTTCTTT,CASSARSRRQNTEAFF
TRBV28,.,TRBD1,TRBJ1-5,TGTGCCAGCAGCCTAGGGACAGGCAGCAATCAGCCCCAGCATTTT,CASSLGTGSNQPQHF
TRBV5-1,.,TRBD2,TRBJ2-7,TGCGCCAGCAGCTGGACACCGGGACTAGCTGCCAACGAGCAGTACTTC,CASSWTPGLAANEQYF
TRBV13,.,TRBD1,TRBJ1-1,TGTGCCAGCAGCTTGGGGACAGGCCAAATGAACACTGAAGCTTTCTTT,CASSLGTGQMNTEAFF
TRBV5-1,.,TRBD1,TRBJ1-1,TGCGCCAGCAGCGTTGGACAGGGGGCCTCGTCTGAAGCTTTCTTT,CASSVGQGASSEAFF
TRBV29-1,.,.,TRBJ1-1,TGCAGCGTAGGGACAATGAACACTGAAGCTTTCTTT,CSVGTMNTEAFF
TRBV6-5,.,TRBD1,TRBJ2-1,TGTGCCAGCAGCCCCGGGACAGGGTCTAACAATGAGCAGTTCTTC,CASSPGTGSNNEQFF
TRBV6-6,.,.,TRBJ1-2,TGTGCCAGCACTACCCTCCGCGCCCTTGGAGGCGGGGGCTACACCTTC,CASTTLRALGGGGYTF
TRBV5-5,once,TRBD1,TRBJ1-2,TGTGCCAGCAGCCCCCTCCTCCGGGACAGGGTGACTAACTATGGCTACACCTTC,CASSPLLRDRVTNYGYTF
TRBV6-1,once,TRBD1,TRBJ2-5,TGTGCCAGCAGTGAGGCCGGGACAGTTGGAGAGACCCAGTACTTC,CASSEAGTVGETQYF
TRBV7-2,.,TRBD1,TRBJ1-6,TGTGCCAGCAGCTCATACTTTAAGGGACAGGGGATGGGTTCACCCCTCCACTTT,CASSSYFKGQGMGSPLHF
TRBV5-1,once,TRBD2,TRBJ2-1,TGCGCCAGCAGCTTGGCCGGAGCGGGAGTTTTCTACAATGAGCAGTTCTTC,CASSLAGAGVFYNEQFF
TRBV30,.,.,TRBJ2-3,TGTGCCAGAGCGGCCCCACTCTCCGGCACAGATACGCAGTATTTT,CARAAPLSGTDTQYF
TRBV7-9,.,TRBD2,TRBJ2-5,TGTGCCAGCAGCTCCCGAGCCTCGGGGGGTGTCGAGACCCAGTACTTC,CASSSRASGGVETQYF
TRBV5-1,.,TRBD2,TRBJ2-7,TGCGCCAGCACACTAGCGGGAGGAAGATACGAGCAGTACTTC,CASTLAGGRYEQYF
TRBV19,.,.,TRBJ1-3,TGTGCCAGTAGTATTCCGGGATCAGCTGGAAACACCATATATTTT,CASSIPGSAGNTIYF
TRBV7-8,.,TRBD2,TRBJ2-1,TGTGCCAGCAGCTCAACCGCTAGCGGGAGCTTCAATGAGCAGTTCTTC,CASSSTASGSFNEQFF
TRBV21-1,.,.,TRBJ2-2,TGTGCCAGCAGCAAACAGCGGCTAGCGGGTGCCACCGGGGAGCTGTTTTTT,CASSKQRLAGATGELFF
TRBV25-1,.,TRBD2,TRBJ2-7,TGTGCCAGCCGCGGGGGTCCCTACGAGCAGTACTTC,CASRGGPYEQYF
TRBV18,.,.,TRBJ1-2,TGTGCCAGCTCACCCCAACGGGGGGCGGATGGCTACACCTTC,CASSPQRGADGYTF
TRBV19,.,.,TRBJ2-3,TGTGCCAGTAGTATATCGGGCGGGGATAGCACAGATACGCAGTATTTT,CASSISGGDSTDTQYF
TRBV5-6,.,TRBD2,TRBJ2-3,TGTGCCAGCAGCCTAGGACTAGCGGGACAAGATACGCAGTATTTT,CASSLGLAGQDTQYF
TRBV5-6,.,.,TRBJ2-7,TGTGCCAGCAGATATGCAGGGTCTCTCTACGAGCAGTACTTC,CASRYAGSLYEQYF
TRBV11-2,.,.,TRBJ2-3,TGTGCCAGCAGCTTGGGAGGAGATACGCAGTATTTT,CASSLGGDTQYF
TRBV5-4,.,TRBD1,TRBJ2-5,TGTGCCAGCAGCTGGACAGGGGAAAGTATAGAGACCCAGTACTTC,CASSWTGESIETQYF
TRBV4-2,few,.,TRBJ2-5,TGTGCCAGCAGCCAGGCCCCGATGGAGTCAGAGACCCAGTACTTC,CASSQAPMESETQYF
TRBV28,.,TRBD1,TRBJ1-5,TGTGCCAGCCTAGGGACAGGCCCCAATCAGCCCCAGCATTTT,CASLGTGPNQPQHF
TRBV4-2,.,TRBD1,TRBJ1-5,TGTGCCAGCAGCCGGACAGGGGGCGATCAGCCCCAGCATTTT,CASSRTGGDQPQHF
TRBV27,.,.,TRBJ2-1,TGTGCCAGCAGTTCCCAATTAACAGGGCCCCCCTCCCTATACAATGAGCAGTTCTTC,CASSSQLTGPPSLYNEQFF
TRBV9,.,TRBD2,TRBJ2-6,TGTGCCAGCAGCGAGTGGGGAGGGGACAACGTCCTGACTTTC,CASSEWGGDNVLTF
TRBV7-9,.,.,TRBJ1-1,TGTGCCAGCAGCCGTTCCCTCGCGGGGGTAACTGAAGCTTTCTTT,CASSRSLAGVTEAFF
TRBV5-6,.,.,TRBJ2-2,TGTGCCAGCAGCCAGGACGAGGAGGGCACTACCGGGGAGCTGTTTTTT,CASSQDEEGTTGELFF
TRBV19,.,.,TRBJ2-2,TGTGCCAGTAGTACTCAACTAGTTCGGGCCGGGGAGCTGTTTTTT,CASSTQLVRAGELFF
TRBV5-1,.,TRBD2,TRBJ2-6,TGCGCCAGCAGCTTACCCCCGGGGGGAGACGGAAGCTCTGGGGCCAACGGCCTGACTTTC,CASSLPPGGDGSSGANGLTF
TRBV9,few,TRBD2,TRBJ2-3,TGTGCCAGCAGCTTGGCGGGAGGGGGAGATACGCAGTATTTT,CASSLAGGGDTQYF
TRBV6-4,.,TRBD1,TRBJ1-2,TGTGCCAGCAGTGAGGAGGGGGCCGGAGGCTACACCTTC,CASSEEGAGGYTF
TRBV5-4,few,.,TRBJ2-5,TGTGCCAGCAGCTTGTCCCGGGAGACCCAGTACTTC,CASSLSRETQYF
TRBV5-1,.,.,TRBJ2-3,TGCGCCAGCAGCTCTGGCCTTAGCACAGATACGCAGTATTTT,CASSSGLSTDTQYF
TRBV19,.,.,TRBJ1-5,TGTGCCAGTCAACAGGGAAACATCAATCAGCCCCAGCATTTT,CASQQGNINQPQHF
TRBV7-8,few,TRBD2,TRBJ2-7,TGTGCCAGTTTAATGGGGGGACTAGCGGGAAGCTCCTACGAGCAGTACTTC,CASLMGGLAGSSYEQYF
TRBV19,.,TRBD1,TRBJ1-2,TGTGCCAGTGGGAATTCGGGACAGGGGGACGCCTATGGCTACACCTTC,CASGNSGQGDAYGYTF
TRBV29-1,.,TRBD2,TRBJ2-3,TGCAGCGTTGGATTAAGCGGGACCACAGATACGCAGTATTTT,CSVGLSGTTDTQYF
TRBV25-1,.,.,TRBJ1-2,TGTGCCAGCAGTCAGGGGAATGGCTACACCTTC,CASSQGNGYTF
TRBV5-4,.,.,TRBJ2-7,TGTGCCAGCAGCTTGAACCTCGCTCGCGGGGACTACGAGCAGTACTTC,CASSLNLARGDYEQYF
TRBV6-5,.,TRBD1,TRBJ2-3,TGTGCCACCGTCACAGGGGGACAGTATACGCAGTATTTT,CATVTGGQYTQYF
TRBV11-1,.,.,TRBJ2-1,TGTGCCAGCAGCTCTTACAGGGGAGGCTCCTACAATGAGCAGTTCTTC,CASSSYRGGSYNEQFF
TRBV7-9,.,.,TRBJ1-4,TGTTCCAGCAGCTTAGTTCCCGACTGGCAGGAAAAACTGTTTTTT,CSSSLVPDWQEKLFF
TRBV30,.,.,TRBJ2-3,TGTGCCTGGAGTGGTCGGTCAGATACGCAGTATTTT,CAWSGRSDTQYF
TRBV7-2,.,TRBD1,TRBJ1-5,TGTGCCAGCAGCCAGACAGGGCCCCTAGCCCAGCATTTT,CASSQTGPLAQHF
TRBV5-1,.,TRBD1,TRBJ2-3,TGCGCCAGCAGCTTCGGGACAGGGGTAACAGATACGCAGTATTTT,CASSFGTGVTDTQYF
TRBV6-6,once,TRBD2,TRBJ2-1,TGTGCCAGCACCCCTCCAGCGGGAGTGAATGAGCAGTTCTTC,CASTPPAGVNEQFF
TRBV28,.,TRBD1,TRBJ1-1,TGTGCCAGCAGTTTATCTCAGGGGGCGGGGAACACTGAAGCTTTCTTT,CASSLSQGAGNTEAFF